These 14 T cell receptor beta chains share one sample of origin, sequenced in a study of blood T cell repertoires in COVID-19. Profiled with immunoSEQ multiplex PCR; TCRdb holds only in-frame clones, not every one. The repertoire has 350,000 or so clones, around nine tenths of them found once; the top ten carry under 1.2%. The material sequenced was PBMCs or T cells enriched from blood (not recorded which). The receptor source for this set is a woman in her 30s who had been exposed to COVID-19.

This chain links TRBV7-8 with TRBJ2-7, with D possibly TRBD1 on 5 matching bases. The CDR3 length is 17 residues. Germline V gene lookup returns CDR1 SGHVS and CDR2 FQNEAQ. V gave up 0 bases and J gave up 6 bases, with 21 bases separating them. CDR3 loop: CASSLAGRAKSSLEQYF. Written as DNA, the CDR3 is TGTGCCAGCAGCTTAGCGGGCAGGGCAAAGTCCTCCCTCGAGCAGTACTTC.

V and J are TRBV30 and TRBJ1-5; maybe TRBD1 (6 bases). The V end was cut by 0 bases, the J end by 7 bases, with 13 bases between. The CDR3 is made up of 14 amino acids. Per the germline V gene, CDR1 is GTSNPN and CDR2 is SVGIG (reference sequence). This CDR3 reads CAWSVVGGRQPQHF. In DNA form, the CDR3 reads TGTGCCTGGAGTGTAGTGGGGGGGCGGCAGCCCCAGCATTTT.

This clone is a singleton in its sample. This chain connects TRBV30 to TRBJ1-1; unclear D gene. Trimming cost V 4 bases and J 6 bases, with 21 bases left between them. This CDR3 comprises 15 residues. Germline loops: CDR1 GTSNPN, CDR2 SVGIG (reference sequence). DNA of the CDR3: TGTGCCTGGATTACGGCCGGGAAGGCCTGGCCTGAAGCTTTCTTT. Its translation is CAWITAGKAWPEAFF. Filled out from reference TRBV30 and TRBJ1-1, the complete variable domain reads SQTIHQWPATLVQPVGSPLSLECTVEGTSNPNLYWYRQAAGRGLQLLFYSVGIGQISSEVPQNLSASRPQDRQFILSSKKLLLSDSGFYLCAWITAGKAWPEAFFGQGTRLTVV.

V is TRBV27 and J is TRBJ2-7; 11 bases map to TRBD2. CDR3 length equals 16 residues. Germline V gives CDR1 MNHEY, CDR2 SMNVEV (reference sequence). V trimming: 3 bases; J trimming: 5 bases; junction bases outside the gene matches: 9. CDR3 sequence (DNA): TGTGCCAGCAGTTTCTATTTTGGACTAGCGGGCCACGAGCAGTACTTC. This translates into CASSFYFGLAGHEQYF.

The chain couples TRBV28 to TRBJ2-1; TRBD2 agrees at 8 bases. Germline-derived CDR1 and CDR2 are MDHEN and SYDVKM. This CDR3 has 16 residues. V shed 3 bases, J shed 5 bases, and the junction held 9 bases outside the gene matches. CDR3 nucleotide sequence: TGTGCCAGCAGTTTCGGGAGGGCCGAGGAACACAATGAGCAGTTCTTC. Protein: CASSFGRAEEHNEQFF.

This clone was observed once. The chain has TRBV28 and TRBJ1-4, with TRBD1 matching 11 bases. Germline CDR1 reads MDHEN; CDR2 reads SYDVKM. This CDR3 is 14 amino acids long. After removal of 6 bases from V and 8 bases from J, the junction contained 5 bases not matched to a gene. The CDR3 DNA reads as TGTGCCAGCAGGGGACAGGGGGAAGGAGAAAAACTGTTTTTT. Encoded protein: CASRGQGEGEKLFF.

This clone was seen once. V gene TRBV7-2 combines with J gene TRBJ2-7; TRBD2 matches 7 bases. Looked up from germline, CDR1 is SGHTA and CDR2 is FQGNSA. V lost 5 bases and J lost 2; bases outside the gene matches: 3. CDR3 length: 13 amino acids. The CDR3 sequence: CASSRDYPYEQYF. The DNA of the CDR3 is TGTGCCAGCAGCAGGGACTACCCCTACGAGCAGTACTTC.

CDR3: CASSNSGGSGNEQYF. The CDR3 DNA is TGTGCCAGCAGTAATTCAGGGGGCTCAGGAAACGAGCAGTACTTC. This chain uses TRBV6-5 with TRBJ2-7, with 8 bases lining up with TRBD1. Looked up from germline, CDR1 is MNHEY and CDR2 is SVGAGI. V was pared by 5 bases and J by 5 bases, with 11 bases of the junction left unmatched. The CDR3 spans 15 residues.

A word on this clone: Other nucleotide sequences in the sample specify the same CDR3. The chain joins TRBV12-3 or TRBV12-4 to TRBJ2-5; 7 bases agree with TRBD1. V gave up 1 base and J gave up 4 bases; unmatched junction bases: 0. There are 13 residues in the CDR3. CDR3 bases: TGTGCCAGCAGTTTAGGACAGGGAGAGACCCAGTACTTC. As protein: CASSLGQGETQYF.

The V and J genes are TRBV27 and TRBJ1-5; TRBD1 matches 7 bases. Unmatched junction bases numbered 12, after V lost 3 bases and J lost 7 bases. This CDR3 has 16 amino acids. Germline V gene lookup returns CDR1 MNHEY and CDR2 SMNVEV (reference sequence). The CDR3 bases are TGTGCCAGCAGTTTCCTCCGGACAGGAGGCATCCAGCCCCAGCATTTT. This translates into CASSFLRTGGIQPQHF.

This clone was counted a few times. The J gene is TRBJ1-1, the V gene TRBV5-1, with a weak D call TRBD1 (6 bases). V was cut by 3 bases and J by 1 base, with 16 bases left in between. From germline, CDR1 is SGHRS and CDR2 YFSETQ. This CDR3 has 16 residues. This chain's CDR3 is CASSYPQGQKNTEAFF. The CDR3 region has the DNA TGCGCCAGCAGCTACCCTCAGGGGCAAAAGAACACTGAAGCTTTCTTT.

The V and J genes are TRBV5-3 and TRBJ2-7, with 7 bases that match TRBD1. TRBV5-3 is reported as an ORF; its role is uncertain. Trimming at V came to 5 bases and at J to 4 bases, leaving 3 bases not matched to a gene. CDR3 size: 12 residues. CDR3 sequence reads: CARSFRGYEQYF. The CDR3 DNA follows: TGTGCCAGAAGTTTCAGGGGGTACGAGCAGTACTTC.

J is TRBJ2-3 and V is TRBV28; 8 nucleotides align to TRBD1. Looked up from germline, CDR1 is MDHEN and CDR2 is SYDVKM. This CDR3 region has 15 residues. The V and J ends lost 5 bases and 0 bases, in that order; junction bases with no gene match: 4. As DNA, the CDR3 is TGTGCCAGCAGTAACAGGGGGACTAGCACAGATACGCAGTATTTT. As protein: CASSNRGTSTDTQYF.

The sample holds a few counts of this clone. The CDR3 nucleotides are TGTGCCAGCAGCCGAGAAAGAAATCGAAGCGATGGCTACACCTTC. As protein: CASSRERNRSDGYTF. J is TRBJ1-2 and V is TRBV5-5; D uncertain. The CDR3 length is 15 residues. Germline lookup yields CDR1 SGHKS and CDR2 YYEKEE (reference sequence). Trimming took off 4 bases at V and 6 bases at J, with 19 bases between the two ends.